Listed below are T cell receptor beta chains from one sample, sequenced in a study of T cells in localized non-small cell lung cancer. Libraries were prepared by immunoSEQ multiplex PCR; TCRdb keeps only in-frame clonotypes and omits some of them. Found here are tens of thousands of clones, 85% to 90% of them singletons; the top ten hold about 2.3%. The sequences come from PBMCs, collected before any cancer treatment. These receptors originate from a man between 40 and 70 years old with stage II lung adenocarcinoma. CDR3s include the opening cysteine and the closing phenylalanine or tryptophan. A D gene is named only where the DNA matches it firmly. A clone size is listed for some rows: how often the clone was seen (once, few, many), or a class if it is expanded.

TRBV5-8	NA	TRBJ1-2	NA	TGTGCCAGCAGCTTGGTTCTCATGGGAACCAGAAATGGCTACACCTTC	CASSLVLMGTRNGYTF
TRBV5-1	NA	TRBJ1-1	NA	TGCGCCAGCAGCTTGGCCCGGCAGGGCCAGACTGAAGCTTTCTTT	CASSLARQGQTEAFF
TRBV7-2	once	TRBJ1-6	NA	TGTGCCAGCAGCTTAGTCCCGGGACCCCTCCACTTT	CASSLVPGPLHF
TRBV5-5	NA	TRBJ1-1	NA	TGTGCCAGCAGCTTCTCAGGACATTCGAACACTGAAGCTTTCTTT	CASSFSGHSNTEAFF
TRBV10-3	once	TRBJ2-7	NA	TGTGCCATCAGTGAGGTGGCAGAAGACGAGCAGTACTTC	CAISEVAEDEQYF
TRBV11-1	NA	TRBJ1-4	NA	TGTGCCAGCAGCCGGGGACGAGAGTTCGAAAAACTGTTTTTT	CASSRGREFEKLFF
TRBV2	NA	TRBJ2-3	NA	TGTGCCAGCAGCGCTGGGGGTACGCAGTATTTT	CASSAGGTQYF
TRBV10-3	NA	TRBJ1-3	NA	TGTGCCATCAGTGAGTCGGTAGCCAGTGGAAACACCATATATTTT	CAISESVASGNTIYF
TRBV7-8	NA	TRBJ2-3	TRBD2	TGTGCCAGCAGCTCGACTAGCGGCACAGATACGCAGTATTTT	CASSSTSGTDTQYF
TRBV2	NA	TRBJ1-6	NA	TGTGCCGCAATTGCGGGGACGGAGAATTCACCCCTCCACTTT	CAAIAGTENSPLHF
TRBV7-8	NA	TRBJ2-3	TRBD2	TGTGCCAGCAGCACGGGACTAGCGATGACAGATACGCAGTATTTT	CASSTGLAMTDTQYF
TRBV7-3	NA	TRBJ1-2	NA	TGTGCCAGCAGCTTACCGGGGTATGATGGCTACACCTTC	CASSLPGYDGYTF
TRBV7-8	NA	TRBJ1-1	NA	TGTGCCAGCAGCTTAGCTCGGGGGTTCACTGAAGCTTTCTTT	CASSLARGFTEAFF
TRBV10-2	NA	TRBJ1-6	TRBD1	TGCGCCAGCTTCGACAGGGAAAATTCACCCCTCCACTTT	CASFDRENSPLHF
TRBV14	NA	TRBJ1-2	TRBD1	TGTGCCAGCAGCCAAGATGGGAGACAGGGGGGGAGAGGCTACACCTTC	CASSQDGRQGGRGYTF
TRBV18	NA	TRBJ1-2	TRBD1	TGTGCCAGCTCACCGGCAGGGGGCAGCGTGGATGGCTACACCTTC	CASSPAGGSVDGYTF
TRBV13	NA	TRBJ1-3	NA	TGTGCCAGCAGCATCGGACAGACCCACTCTGGAAACACCATATATTTT	CASSIGQTHSGNTIYF
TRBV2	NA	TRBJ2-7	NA	TGTGCCAGCGGCGCTTACGAGCAGTACTTC	CASGAYEQYF
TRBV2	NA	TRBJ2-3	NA	TGTGCCAGCAGCCCCTGGGGGGTAGGGGGTTTGACAGATACGCAGTATTTT	CASSPWGVGGLTDTQYF
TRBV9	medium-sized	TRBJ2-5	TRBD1	TGTGCCAGCAGCGTAGCTGGGGCAGGGGGCTTGGAGACCCAGTACTTC	CASSVAGAGGLETQYF
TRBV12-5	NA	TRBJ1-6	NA	TGTGCTAGTGGTTTGCTCACTAGAGATTCACCCCTCCACTTT	CASGLLTRDSPLHF
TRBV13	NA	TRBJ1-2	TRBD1	TGTGCCAGCAGAACATTTGGGGGACAGGGAGTTGGGGGCTACACCTTC	CASRTFGGQGVGGYTF
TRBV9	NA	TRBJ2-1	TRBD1	TGTGCCAGCAGCGTAGCAGGGACAGGGTTCGATGAGCAGTTCTTC	CASSVAGTGFDEQFF
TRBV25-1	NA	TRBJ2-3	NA	TGTGCCAGCAGTGTCCCCGAGGAAGATACGCAGTATTTT	CASSVPEEDTQYF
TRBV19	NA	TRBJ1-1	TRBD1	TGTGCCAGTGCTCGGGGACAGGGGGACACTGAAGCTTTCTTT	CASARGQGDTEAFF
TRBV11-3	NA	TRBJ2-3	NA	TGTGCCAGCAGCGCCGGGTCGACGGGGGGCGGAGATACGCAGTATTTT	CASSAGSTGGGDTQYF
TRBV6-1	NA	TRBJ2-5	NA	TGTGCCAGCAGTCACCCAAAAGAGACCCAGTACTTC	CASSHPKETQYF
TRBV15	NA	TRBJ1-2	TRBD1	TGTGCCACCAGCAGAGGGACAGGCTGGGGGGGCTACACCTTC	CATSRGTGWGGYTF
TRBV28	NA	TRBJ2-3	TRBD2	TGTGCCAGCAGTGTGACTAGCGGGGGTACTACAGATACGCAGTATTTT	CASSVTSGGTTDTQYF
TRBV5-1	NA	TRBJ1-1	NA	TGCGCCAGCAGTGAGACGAACACTGAAGCTTTCTTT	CASSETNTEAFF
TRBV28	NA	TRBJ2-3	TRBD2	TGTGCCAGCAGTTCCCCGGGACTAGCGGGGGGCCTAGGGACAGATACGCAGTATTTT	CASSSPGLAGGLGTDTQYF
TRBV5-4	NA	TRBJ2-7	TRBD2	TGTGCCAGCAGCTATAGACTAGCGGGGGACCCGGGGGAGCAGTACTTC	CASSYRLAGDPGEQYF
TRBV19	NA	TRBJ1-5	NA	TGTGCCAGTAGTACCGCCTCGTGGAGGGCGACTCAGCCCCAGCATTTT	CASSTASWRATQPQHF
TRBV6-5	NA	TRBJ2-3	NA	TGTGCCAGCAGTTACTCGAGGCTCAGCACAGATACGCAGTATTTT	CASSYSRLSTDTQYF
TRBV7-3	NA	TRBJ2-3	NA	TGTGCCAGCAGCCCCCAGACGGGAGATACGCAGTATTTT	CASSPQTGDTQYF
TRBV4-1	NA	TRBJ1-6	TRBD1	TGCGCCAGCAGCCCCGACAGGGCAGGGGTCTCCTATAATTCACCCCTCCACTTT	CASSPDRAGVSYNSPLHF
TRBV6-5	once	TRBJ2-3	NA	TGTGCCAGCAGTCTGAACCCCACAGATACGCAGTATTTT	CASSLNPTDTQYF